This T cell receptor (beta chain) originates from a study of shared clonotypes between healthy human individuals. General study findings and limits: Shared clonotypes across all four donors exceeded non-shared ones in generation probability. Inspection by rarefaction showed sorted-subset sequencing to be incomplete despite large depth.

Sequenced by immunoSEQ multiplex PCR; TCRdb stores in-frame clones only, minus some. The data contain over 2 million clones, around 90% of them singletons. Germline values: CDR1 SGHDT, CDR2 YYEEEE. V was pared by 3 bases and J by 6 bases, with 7 bases of the junction left unmatched. The CDR3 is made up of 15 amino acids. Remarks on this clone: Antigen unknown.

The rearrangement links TRBV5-6 to TRBJ2-1; 9 bases fit TRBD1. The specimen sequenced was naive CD4+ T cells from PBMCs. The subset denotes: CD45RA+ positively selected. This receptor was obtained from a man in his late teens or twenties in good health. Some clones in this sample may be carry-over from other donors' samples. The CDR3 sequence is CASSSTGTGINEQFF. The DNA for the CDR3 is TGTGCCAGCAGCTCCACCGGGACAGGGATCAATGAGCAGTTCTTC.